A single sample is the source of the 13 T cell receptor beta chains below, sequenced in a study of blood T cell repertoires in COVID-19. The table came from immunoSEQ multiplex PCR; TCRdb's copy has only in-frame clones and leaves some out. The data contain some 150,000 clones, 82% of them seen just once; the ten biggest clones take up 4% to 5%. The sample taken for sequencing was peripheral blood. These receptors were obtained from an elderly woman with acute or convalescent COVID-19.

This chain links TRBV27 with TRBJ2-5, with TRBD2 as a possible D gene (5 bases). V was cut by 5 bases and J by 5 bases, with 27 bases left in between. The CDR3 has 18 amino acids. CDR1 MNHEY and CDR2 SMNVEV come from the germline V gene (reference sequence). The CDR3 reads CASSRNRPRGGSAETQYF. The CDR3 coding sequence is TGTGCCAGCAGTCGAAACCGACCCCGGGGTGGAAGTGCGGAGACCCAGTACTTC.

The rearrangement joins TRBV19 to TRBJ2-1; the match to TRBD2 covers 12 bases. Losses at the gene ends were 10 bases for V and 7 bases for J; bases not matched to a gene: 8. The germline gives CDR1 LNHDA, CDR2 SQIVND (reference sequence). The CDR3 contains 14 residues. Here the CDR3 DNA reads TGTGCCACCTCTAGCGGGAGGGGTCTAAATGAGCAGTTCTTC. This gives the protein CATSSGRGLNEQFF.

This CDR3 is CASSSRGALYTGELFF. The CDR3 DNA reads TGTGCCAGCAGCTCCCGGGGGGCCCTCTACACCGGGGAGCTGTTTTTT. This chain connects TRBV3-1 (or the pseudogene TRBV3-2) to TRBJ2-2; maybe TRBD2 (7 bases). Trimming pared 5 bases from V and 3 bases from J, leaving 16 bases between. Germline loops: CDR1 LGHDT, CDR2 YNNKEL (reference sequence). This CDR3 has 16 amino acids.

The chain couples TRBV5-1 to TRBJ2-7; D is undetermined. Trimming removed 1 base from V and 1 base from J, with 6 bases in between. The CDR3 length is 13 residues. Germline-derived CDR1 and CDR2 are SGHRS and YFSETQ. This CDR3 reads CASSLTPSYEQYF. The CDR3 DNA sequence: TGCGCCAGCAGCTTGACACCTTCCTACGAGCAGTACTTC.

V and J are TRBV7-9 and TRBJ1-3; D is unresolved. The germline V gene encodes CDR1 SEHNR and CDR2 FQNEAQ (reference sequence). The CDR3 runs 16 residues. V was trimmed by 5 bases and J by 0 bases, leaving 14 bases between them. The CDR3 loop is CASSPHGGFSGNTIYF. The CDR3 DNA is TGTGCCAGCAGCCCCCATGGCGGATTCTCTGGAAACACCATATATTTT. The variable domain in full, completed from reference TRBV7-9 and TRBJ1-3, reads DTGVSQNPRHKITKRGQNVTFRCDPISEHNRLYWYRQTLGQGPEFLTYFQNEAQLEKSRLLSDRFSAERPKGSFSTLEIQRTEQGDSAMYLCASSPHGGFSGNTIYFGEGSWLTVV.

This clone was seen only a few times. The rearrangement links TRBV4-1 to TRBJ2-1; D is undetermined. V lost 1 base to trimming and J lost 6 bases, with 7 bases between them. Per the germline V gene, CDR1 is MGHRA and CDR2 is YSYEKL. The CDR3 has 13 residues. The CDR3 sequence is CASSQGGTNEQFF. The CDR3, as DNA: TGCGCCAGCAGCCAAGGAGGAACCAATGAGCAGTTCTTC.

The chain recombines TRBV3-1 (or the pseudogene TRBV3-2) with TRBJ2-7; the D gene is possibly TRBD2 (5 bases). The CDR3 runs to 13 residues. CDR1 is LGHDT, CDR2 YNNKEL, per germline (reference sequence). Trimming removed 2 bases at V and 4 bases at J, with 9 bases between. CDR3 residues: CASSQNGGYEQYF. The CDR3 coding sequence is TGTGCCAGCAGCCAAAACGGAGGTTACGAGCAGTACTTC.

The J gene is TRBJ2-1, the V gene TRBV19; 13 bases are shared with TRBD2. Germline lookup yields CDR1 LNHDA and CDR2 SQIVND (reference sequence). There are 16 residues in the CDR3. J lost 6 bases, V lost 5 bases, and 7 bases had no gene match. The CDR3 protein is CASSPELAGGFNEQFF. The CDR3 DNA sequence: TGTGCCAGTAGTCCAGAACTAGCGGGAGGGTTCAATGAGCAGTTCTTC.

This sequence joins TRBV5-1 and TRBJ2-5, with D perhaps TRBD1 (5 bases). V shed 6 bases and J shed 0 bases, with 9 bases lying between them. The CDR3 is 13 residues long. The germline CDR1 and CDR2 sequences are SGHRS and YFSETQ. CDR3 nucleotides: TGCGCCAGCAAGGAAGGGGACCAAGAGACCCAGTACTTC. Protein sequence: CASKEGDQETQYF.

This clone was observed a single time. This chain uses TRBV19 with TRBJ2-1; D possibly corresponds to TRBD1 (5 bases). V was pared by 7 bases and J by 8 bases, with 18 bases between. Germline V gene sequence: CDR1 LNHDA, CDR2 SQIVND (reference sequence). The CDR3 length is 14 residues. DNA for the CDR3: TGTGCCAGTAACAGTCCTCACCTAGGGGATGAGCAGTTCTTC. This translates into CASNSPHLGDEQFF.

The chain uses TRBV30 and TRBJ1-4; 7 bases fit TRBD1. Germline CDR1 and CDR2: GTSNPN and SVGIG (reference sequence). The CDR3 is 14 residues long. V lost 2 bases, J lost 8 bases, and 8 bases stayed unmatched. CDR3 DNA sequence: TGTGCCTGGAGTACAGGGGTAGGGGCCGAAAAACTGTTTTTT. Its translation: CAWSTGVGAEKLFF. The full variable domain, rest sourced from reference TRBV30 and TRBJ1-4, is SQTIHQWPATLVQPVGSPLSLECTVEGTSNPNLYWYRQAAGRGLQLLFYSVGIGQISSEVPQNLSASRPQDRQFILSSKKLLLSDSGFYLCAWSTGVGAEKLFFGSGTQLSVL.

This rearrangement joins TRBV24-1 to TRBJ2-3, with D perhaps matching TRBD2 (5 bases). The CDR3 sequence is 20 residues long. The germline V gene has CDR1 KGHDR and CDR2 SFDVKD. The ends were cut back, 2 bases at V and 4 bases at J, with 27 bases in the middle. The CDR3 sequence: CATSDSPTDASEGFSDTQYF. The CDR3 DNA follows: TGTGCCACCAGTGATTCCCCCACGGACGCCTCAGAGGGTTTTTCAGATACGCAGTATTTT.

The chain joins TRBV24-1 to TRBJ1-5; TRBD1 is a possible D gene (6 bases). This CDR3 spans 13 amino acids. Germline V gene sequence: CDR1 KGHDR, CDR2 SFDVKD. Trimming cost V 4 bases and J 5 bases, with 8 bases left between them. CDR3 loop: CATSEQGHQPQHF. DNA for the CDR3: TGTGCCACCAGTGAACAGGGTCATCAGCCCCAGCATTTT.